This T cell receptor beta chain was documented in a study of cytomegalovirus exposure and HLA in healthy donors. There were likely unrecorded immune exposures, though donors were nominally healthy when sampled. PCR involved 60 Vbeta and 13 Jbeta primers. TCRdb's table, derived via immunoSEQ multiplex PCR, lists solely in-frame clones and lacks some. This sample yields a few hundred thousand clones, of which 85% to 95% are seen a single time; about 1.8% belongs to the top ten. The CDR3 length is 17 residues. V was pared by 4 bases and J by 4 bases, with 8 bases of the junction left unmatched. Germline lookup yields CDR1 MRHNA and CDR2 SNTAGT.

Material for sequencing was PBMCs. The receptor was isolated from a girl aged 2 to 10 in good health and CMV-seronegative. The chain is built from TRBV6-4 and TRBJ2-1; 12 bases are a match to TRBD2. Here the CDR3 reads CASSGPLAGGLYNEQFF. As DNA, the CDR3 is TGTGCCAGCAGTGGCCCTCTAGCGGGGGGGCTGTACAATGAGCAGTTCTTC.